The 25 T cell receptor beta chains presented below share a single source sample, sequenced in a study of blood T cell repertoires in COVID-19. Profiled with immunoSEQ multiplex PCR; TCRdb holds only in-frame clones, not every one. The data contain approximately 21,000 clones, about 90% of them seen just once; the ten biggest clones take up about 7.9%. Sequences were obtained from peripheral blood. The receptor source for this set is a human donor with active COVID-19. The donor label of this sample is uncertain.

This clone was counted once. The chain recombines TRBV27 with TRBJ2-7; tentative D call: TRBD1 (6 bases). The CDR3 contains 13 residues. Per germline, CDR1 MNHEY and CDR2 SMNVEV (reference sequence). V was pared by 7 bases and J by 4 bases, with 14 bases between. In nucleotides, the CDR3 is TGTGCCAGCAATGGGGGACAACCTTACGAGCAGTACTTC. Amino acid sequence: CASNGGQPYEQYF.

V gene TRBV12-3 or TRBV12-4 combines with J gene TRBJ1-1; TRBD1 is a possible D gene (5 bases). Trimming cost V 5 bases and J 8 bases, with 12 bases left between them. This CDR3 contains 12 residues. The DNA of the CDR3 is TGTGCCAGCAGTCTAGTTGCAGGGGAAGCTTTCTTT. As protein: CASSLVAGEAFF.

The chain links TRBV5-1 to TRBJ2-7, with 11 bases that match TRBD2. This CDR3 has 16 residues. Losses at the gene ends were 2 bases for V and 5 bases for J; bases not matched to a gene: 9. Germline-derived CDR1 and CDR2 are SGHRS and YFSETQ. The CDR3 loop is CASSFTPTSGINEQYF. Here the CDR3 DNA reads TGCGCCAGCAGCTTCACCCCGACTAGCGGGATAAACGAGCAGTACTTC.

The V and J genes are TRBV6-5 and TRBJ1-2; no clear D gene. The CDR3 extends over 12 amino acids. V was pared by 7 bases and J by 8 bases, with 14 bases between. Germline CDR1 MNHEY, CDR2 SVGAGI. The CDR3 DNA sequence: TGTGCCAGCAAGCGGGGAACAGAAGGCTACACCTTC. This sequence encodes CASKRGTEGYTF.

The genes are TRBV6-6 and TRBJ2-1; 12 nucleotides align to TRBD2. The length of the CDR3 is 17 residues. Trimming cost V 5 bases and J 7 bases; bases outside gene matches: 12. Germline values: CDR1 MNHNY, CDR2 SVGAGI (reference sequence). The CDR3, as DNA: TGTGCCAGCAGTCCTTCACTTCTAGCGGGAGGGAGGAATGAGCAGTTCTTC. Translating it yields CASSPSLLAGGRNEQFF.

The chain uses TRBV6-1 and TRBJ2-1; TRBD2 matches at 7 bases. V trimming: 1 base; J trimming: 7 bases; junction bases outside the gene matches: 16. The CDR3 is 18 amino acids. From germline, CDR1 is MNHNS and CDR2 SASEGT. The chain's CDR3 is CASSEGGSWEGPQNEQFF. CDR3 DNA: TGTGCCAGCAGTGAAGGCGGGTCGTGGGAGGGTCCCCAAAATGAGCAGTTCTTC.

The CDR3 DNA sequence: TGTGCCAGCAGTGGGGCAGGGCAGCACCAAGAGACCCAGTACTTC. This codes for CASSGAGQHQETQYF. V gene TRBV6-4 combines with J gene TRBJ2-5; D perhaps matches TRBD1 (5 bases). Germline CDR1 MRHNA, CDR2 SNTAGT. The CDR3 has 15 amino acids. The V and J ends lost 4 bases and 0 bases respectively, with 12 bases between them.

This clone occurred once. The chain employs TRBV28 and TRBJ1-5, with D unclear. The CDR3 is made up of 17 amino acids. V gave up 4 bases and J gave up 5 bases, with 21 bases separating them. The V gene's germline CDR1 is MDHEN and CDR2 SYDVKM. CDR3 sequence: CASSSLAGPMADQPQHF. The CDR3 DNA reads as TGTGCCAGCAGTTCTCTAGCCGGACCCATGGCAGATCAGCCCCAGCATTTT.

The CDR3 DNA reads TGTGCCAGCAGCGACGTACAGGTCGATACGCAGTATTTT. Its protein product is CASSDVQVDTQYF. The V and J genes are TRBV4-2 and TRBJ2-3, with D possibly TRBD1 on 5 matching bases. CDR1 is LGHNA and CDR2 is YNFKEQ in the germline V gene. The CDR3 covers 13 residues. V lost 5 bases to trimming and J lost 6 bases, with 12 bases between them.

V gene TRBV6-5 combines with J gene TRBJ2-5, with 11 bases matching TRBD2. CDR3 length equals 14 residues. V dropped 6 bases and J dropped 2; count of bases not matched to a gene: 2. Germline-derived CDR1 and CDR2 are MNHEY and SVGAGI. CDR3 sequence (DNA): TGTGCCAGCAGGGGACTAGCGGTTCAAGAGACCCAGTACTTC. Translated: CASRGLAVQETQYF.

This clone was detected only a few times. The V gene is TRBV30, the J gene TRBJ1-4, with 9 bases that match TRBD1. This CDR3 comprises 14 residues. Trimming removed 1 base from V and 8 bases from J; junction bases left unmatched: 5. Germline V gene lookup returns CDR1 GTSNPN and CDR2 SVGIG (reference sequence). CDR3 sequence reads: CAWSGDRVQEKLFF. As DNA, the CDR3 is TGTGCCTGGAGTGGGGACAGGGTTCAAGAAAAACTGTTTTTT.

This rearrangement joins TRBV6-5 to TRBJ2-7; 10 bases fit TRBD1. The V and J ends lost 2 bases and 6 bases, in that order; junction bases with no gene match: 4. The germline V gene has CDR1 MNHEY and CDR2 SVGAGI. This CDR3 has 14 amino acids. CDR3 bases: TGTGCCAGCAGTTACAGACAGGGGGCGCGCGAGCAGTACTTC. It translates to CASSYRQGAREQYF.

The CDR3 DNA follows: TGTGCCAGCAGCCAGACCGGACAGGTCTATGGCTACACCTTC. Its translation: CASSQTGQVYGYTF. The chain is built from TRBV3-1 (or the pseudogene TRBV3-2) and TRBJ1-2; 7 nucleotides match TRBD1. Looked up from germline, CDR1 is LGHDT and CDR2 is YNNKEL (reference sequence). This CDR3 has 14 residues. The V and J ends lost 3 bases and 4 bases, in that order; junction bases with no gene match: 5.

The chain combines TRBV19 with TRBJ2-1; 7 nucleotides agree with TRBD1. V lost 6 bases to trimming and J lost 6 bases; unmatched junction nucleotides: 5. The CDR3 sequence is 13 residues long. CDR1 is LNHDA, CDR2 SQIVND, per germline (reference sequence). The CDR3 loop is CASRSRGSNEQFF. For the CDR3, the DNA is TGTGCCAGTAGGAGCAGGGGGTCCAATGAGCAGTTCTTC.

This clone was detected a few times. The chain recombines TRBV28 with TRBJ1-1, with 10 nucleotides matching TRBD1. Trimming removed 3 bases from V and 4 bases from J; junction bases left unmatched: 2. This CDR3 has 14 residues. Germline V CDR1 and CDR2: MDHEN, SYDVKM. CDR3 in DNA: TGTGCCAGCAGTTTGACAGGGGGCGTCACTGAAGCTTTCTTT. Encoded protein: CASSLTGGVTEAFF. Drawing the rest from reference TRBV28 and TRBJ1-1, the complete variable domain is DVKVTQSSRYLVKRTGEKVFLECVQDMDHENMFWYRQDPGLGLRLIYFSYDVKMKEKGDIPEGYSVSREKKERFSLILESASTNQTSMYLCASSLTGGVTEAFFGQGTRLTVV.

This sequence joins TRBV4-2 and TRBJ2-3, with D perhaps TRBD2 (7 bases). Germline loops: CDR1 LGHNA, CDR2 YNFKEQ. The CDR3 extends over 18 amino acids. Trimming pared 1 base from V and 0 bases from J, leaving 17 bases between. In nucleotides, the CDR3 is TGTGCCAGCAGCCAAGGCCACGGGGGGCTTACTAGCACAGATACGCAGTATTTT. Its translation: CASSQGHGGLTSTDTQYF.

This chain uses TRBV29-1 with TRBJ2-1; 7 nucleotides match TRBD2. V gave up 6 bases and J gave up 8 bases; unmatched junction bases: 10. Germline V CDR1 and CDR2: SQVTM, ANQGSEA. CDR3 length: 13 amino acids. The CDR3 here is CSVALLAAYEQFF. CDR3 coding DNA: TGCAGCGTCGCTCTCCTAGCGGCCTATGAGCAGTTCTTC.

The count of this clone is one. This chain links TRBV3-1 (or the pseudogene TRBV3-2) with TRBJ1-1; TRBD1 aligns across 7 bases. There are 15 residues in the CDR3. The germline V gene encodes CDR1 LGHDT and CDR2 YNNKEL (reference sequence). V trimming: 8 bases; J trimming: 5 bases; junction bases outside the gene matches: 14. The DNA for the CDR3 is TGTGCCAGCGGATGGGACAGCAGGGGAGGTACTGAAGCTTTCTTT. Amino acid sequence: CASGWDSRGGTEAFF.

V gene TRBV6-5 combines with J gene TRBJ1-2, with 7 bases aligning to TRBD1. This CDR3 comprises 14 residues. V was clipped by 3 bases and J by 5 bases; unmatched bases: 6. Germline CDR1 MNHEY, CDR2 SVGAGI. The CDR3 DNA follows: TGTGCCAGCAGTTATCCGGGACAGCCGTATGGCTACACCTTC. It encodes CASSYPGQPYGYTF.

The rearrangement uses TRBV10-3 and TRBJ1-2, with TRBD1 as a possible D gene (5 bases). Trimming left V 4 bases short and J 5 bases short, with 8 bases between. The length of the CDR3 is 12 residues. Germline V gene data show CDR1 as ENHRY and CDR2 as SYGVKD. The CDR3, as DNA: TGTGCCATCAGTGGAGACAGATATGGCTACACCTTC. Translated: CAISGDRYGYTF.

The chain joins TRBV9 to TRBJ1-2, with D hard to call. This CDR3 is 14 amino acids long. V gave up 0 bases and J gave up 6 bases, with 12 bases separating them. Germline loops: CDR1 SGDLS, CDR2 YYNGEE. CDR3 in DNA: TGTGCCAGCAGCGTAGGAGCGGGCGTAGATGGCTACACCTTC. Translation gives CASSVGAGVDGYTF.

V usage is TRBV5-6 and J usage is TRBJ1-5; TRBD1 aligns across 10 bases. The ends lost 0 bases at V and 1 base at J; junction bases unmatched: 1. Germline CDR1 SGHDT, CDR2 YYEEEE. The CDR3 contains 16 residues. The CDR3 DNA reads TGTGCCAGCAGCTTGGGACAGGGGGCCAGCAATCAGCCCCAGCATTTT. Amino acid sequence: CASSLGQGASNQPQHF.

This chain joins TRBV2 and TRBJ1-2; maybe TRBD1 (6 bases). Trimming cost V 7 bases and J 8 bases, with 20 bases left between them. Germline V gene data show CDR1 as SNHLY and CDR2 as FYNNEI. The CDR3 length is 14 residues. CDR3 nucleotide sequence: TGTGCCAGCAACCCGACAGGCAAGGGGCTAGGCTACACCTTC. Amino acids: CASNPTGKGLGYTF.

V usage is TRBV6-5 and J usage is TRBJ1-3, with unresolved D. Germline CDR1 and CDR2: MNHEY and SVGAGI. The CDR3 consists of 14 residues. V dropped 6 bases and J dropped 1 base, with 10 bases sitting between them. CDR3 sequence reads: CASSLQISGNTIYF. In nucleotides, the CDR3 is TGTGCCAGCAGCTTACAGATTTCTGGAAACACCATATATTTT.

The table lists this clone with a count of one. The rearrangement links TRBV10-3 to TRBJ2-5; 8 nucleotides agree with TRBD1. V dropped 10 bases and J dropped 4; count of bases not matched to a gene: 8. The CDR3 consists of 13 residues. Looked up from germline, CDR1 is ENHRY and CDR2 is SYGVKD. CDR3 amino acids: CATTDRVAETQYF. The CDR3 coding sequence is TGTGCCACCACGGACAGGGTTGCAGAGACCCAGTACTTC.